This T cell receptor beta chain was obtained from a study of T cells after yellow fever vaccination. Turning to the study itself: The SMART-Seq v4 Ultra Low Input method served to prepare the low-cell-number fractions.

Turning to this clonotype: Its antigen remains unidentified.

Regarding the study as a whole: Most clones from primary vaccination resurfaced after the booster (approximately 96% CD4, over 85% CD8). FACS-sorted repertoires could harbor abundant contaminating bulk-population clonotypes.

One entry per CDR3 protein, called by TCRdb with MiXCR from the 5' RACE reads. The sample lists hundreds of thousands of distinct CDR3 sequences, approximately 12% seen once, with about 3% in the top ten. This material consisted of CD4+ T cells sorted from PBMCs, taken 15 days after the yellow fever booster vaccination. This clonotype originated in a man aged 18-30 years who received the YFV17D yellow fever vaccine.

DNA for the CDR3: TGTGCCAGCTCACCAAGGGCAGGGGACGGAGAAAAACTGTTTTTT. Translating gives CASSPRAGDGEKLFF. The chain uses TRBV18 and TRBJ1-4; tentatively, D is TRBD1 (6 bases). V was trimmed by 2 bases and J by 8 bases, leaving 15 bases between them. Germline loops: CDR1 KGHSH, CDR2 LQKENI. This CDR3 contains 15 residues.